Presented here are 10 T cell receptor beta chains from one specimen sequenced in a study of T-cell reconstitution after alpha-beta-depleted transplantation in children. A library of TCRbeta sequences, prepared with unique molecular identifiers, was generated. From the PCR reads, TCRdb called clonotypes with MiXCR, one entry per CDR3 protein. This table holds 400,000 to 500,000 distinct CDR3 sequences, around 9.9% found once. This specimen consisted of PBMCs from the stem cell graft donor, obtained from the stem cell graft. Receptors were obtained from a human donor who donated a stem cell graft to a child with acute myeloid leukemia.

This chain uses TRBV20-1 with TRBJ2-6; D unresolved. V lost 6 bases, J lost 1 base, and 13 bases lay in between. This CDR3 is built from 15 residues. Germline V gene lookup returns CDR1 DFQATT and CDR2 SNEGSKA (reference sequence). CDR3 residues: CSASPGQSGANVLTF. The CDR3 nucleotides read TGCAGTGCGAGCCCGGGTCAATCTGGGGCCAACGTCCTGACTTTC.

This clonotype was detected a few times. The CDR3 spells CASSLVLAGGGDTQYF. Here the CDR3 DNA reads TGTGCCAGCAGCTTAGTCCTAGCGGGGGGAGGGGATACGCAGTATTTT. The chain carries TRBV7-2 and TRBJ2-3, with 11 positions matching TRBD2. This CDR3 region has 16 residues. CDR1 is SGHTA, CDR2 FQGNSA, per germline. Trimming took 1 base from V and 6 from J; bases not matched to a gene: 6.

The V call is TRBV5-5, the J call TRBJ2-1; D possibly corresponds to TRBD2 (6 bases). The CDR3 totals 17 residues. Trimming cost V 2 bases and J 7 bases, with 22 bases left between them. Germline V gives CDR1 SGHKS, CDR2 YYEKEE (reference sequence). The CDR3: CASSLRTGLPGGNEQFF. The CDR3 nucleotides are TGTGCCAGCAGCTTACGGACTGGACTCCCTGGGGGGAATGAGCAGTTCTTC.

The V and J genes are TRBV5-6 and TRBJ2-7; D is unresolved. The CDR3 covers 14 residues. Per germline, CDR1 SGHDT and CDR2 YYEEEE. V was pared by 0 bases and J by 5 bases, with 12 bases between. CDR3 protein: CASSLVARPHEQYF. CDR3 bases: TGTGCCAGCAGCTTGGTGGCTAGACCCCACGAGCAGTACTTC.

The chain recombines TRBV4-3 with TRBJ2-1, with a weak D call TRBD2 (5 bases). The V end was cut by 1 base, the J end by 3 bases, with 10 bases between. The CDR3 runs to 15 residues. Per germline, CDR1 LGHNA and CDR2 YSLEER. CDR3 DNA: TGCGCCAGCAGCCAAGCAACCCGGGGCTACAATGAGCAGTTCTTC. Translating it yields CASSQATRGYNEQFF.

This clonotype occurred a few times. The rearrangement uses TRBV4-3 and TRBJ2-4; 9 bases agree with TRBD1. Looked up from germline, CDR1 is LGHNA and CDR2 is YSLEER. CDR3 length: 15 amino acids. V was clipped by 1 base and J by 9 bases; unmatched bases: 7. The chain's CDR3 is CASSQVRGQGTIQYF. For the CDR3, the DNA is TGCGCCAGCAGCCAAGTACGAGGACAGGGGACCATTCAGTACTTC.

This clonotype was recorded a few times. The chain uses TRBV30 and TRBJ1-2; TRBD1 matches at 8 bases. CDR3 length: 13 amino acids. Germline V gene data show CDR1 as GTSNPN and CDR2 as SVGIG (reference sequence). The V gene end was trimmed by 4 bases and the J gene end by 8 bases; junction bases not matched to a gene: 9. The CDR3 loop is CAWNQGQGDGYTF. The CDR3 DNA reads TGTGCCTGGAACCAAGGACAGGGTGACGGCTACACCTTC. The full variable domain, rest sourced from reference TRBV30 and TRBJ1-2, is SQTIHQWPATLVQPVGSPLSLECTVEGTSNPNLYWYRQAAGRGLQLLFYSVGIGQISSEVPQNLSASRPQDRQFILSSKKLLLSDSGFYLCAWNQGQGDGYTFGSGTRLTVV.

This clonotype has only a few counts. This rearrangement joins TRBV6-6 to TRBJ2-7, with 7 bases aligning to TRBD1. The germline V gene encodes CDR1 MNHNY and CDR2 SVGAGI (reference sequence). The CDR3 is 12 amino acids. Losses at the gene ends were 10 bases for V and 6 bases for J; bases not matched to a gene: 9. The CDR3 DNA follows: TGTGCCACCTTAGGGGGCTCTTCCGAGCAGTACTTC. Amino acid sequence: CATLGGSSEQYF.

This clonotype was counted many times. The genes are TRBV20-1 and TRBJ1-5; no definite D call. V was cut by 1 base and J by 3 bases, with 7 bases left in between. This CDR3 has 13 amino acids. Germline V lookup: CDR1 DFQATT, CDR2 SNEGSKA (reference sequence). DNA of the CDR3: TGCAGTGCTAGAGGGGCAGCCAATCAGCCCCAGCATTTT. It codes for CSARGAANQPQHF.

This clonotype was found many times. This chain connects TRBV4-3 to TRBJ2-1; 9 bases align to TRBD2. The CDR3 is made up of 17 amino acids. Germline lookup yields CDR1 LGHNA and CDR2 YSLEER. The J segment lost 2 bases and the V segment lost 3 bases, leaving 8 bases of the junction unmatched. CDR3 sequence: CASSQVGLAKTYNEQFF. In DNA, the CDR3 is TGCGCCAGCAGCCAGGTTGGACTAGCGAAGACCTACAATGAGCAGTTCTTC.